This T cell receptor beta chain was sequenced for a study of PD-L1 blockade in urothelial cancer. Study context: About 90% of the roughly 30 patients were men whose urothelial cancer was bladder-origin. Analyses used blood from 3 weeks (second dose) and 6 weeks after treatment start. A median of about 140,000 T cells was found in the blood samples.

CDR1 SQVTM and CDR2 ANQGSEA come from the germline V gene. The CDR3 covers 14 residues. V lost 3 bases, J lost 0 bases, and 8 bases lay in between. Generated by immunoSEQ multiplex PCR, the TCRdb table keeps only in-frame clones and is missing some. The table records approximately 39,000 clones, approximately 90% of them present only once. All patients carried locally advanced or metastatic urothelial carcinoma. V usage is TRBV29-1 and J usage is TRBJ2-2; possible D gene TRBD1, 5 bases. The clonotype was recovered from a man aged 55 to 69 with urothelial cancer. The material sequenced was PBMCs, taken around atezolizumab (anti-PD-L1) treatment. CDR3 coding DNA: TGCAGCGTTGACCCCAGGGCGAACACCGGGGAGCTGTTTTTT. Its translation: CSVDPRANTGELFF.